This T cell receptor (beta chain) originates from a study of blood T cell repertoires in COVID-19. Study context: T cells, B-cell-depleted T cells, or PBMCs provided the cDNA or gDNA that served as material.

In germline, CDR1 is MNHEY, CDR2 SMNVEV (reference sequence). The CDR3 sequence is 15 residues long. The V and J ends lost 6 bases and 3 bases respectively, with 18 bases between them. Method: immunoSEQ multiplex PCR; TCRdb's copy keeps in-frame clones and lacks some. In the table there are 250,000 to 300,000 clones, about 88% of which are singletons. The sequenced sample was peripheral blood. The source is a woman aged 30 to 39 with COVID-19, enrolled during active disease. The genes are TRBV27 and TRBJ2-7, with D perhaps matching TRBD1 (5 bases). CDR3 residues: CASSPGQGWNYEQYF. Written as DNA, the CDR3 is TGTGCCAGCAGCCCAGGGCAGGGTTGGAACTACGAGCAGTACTTC.